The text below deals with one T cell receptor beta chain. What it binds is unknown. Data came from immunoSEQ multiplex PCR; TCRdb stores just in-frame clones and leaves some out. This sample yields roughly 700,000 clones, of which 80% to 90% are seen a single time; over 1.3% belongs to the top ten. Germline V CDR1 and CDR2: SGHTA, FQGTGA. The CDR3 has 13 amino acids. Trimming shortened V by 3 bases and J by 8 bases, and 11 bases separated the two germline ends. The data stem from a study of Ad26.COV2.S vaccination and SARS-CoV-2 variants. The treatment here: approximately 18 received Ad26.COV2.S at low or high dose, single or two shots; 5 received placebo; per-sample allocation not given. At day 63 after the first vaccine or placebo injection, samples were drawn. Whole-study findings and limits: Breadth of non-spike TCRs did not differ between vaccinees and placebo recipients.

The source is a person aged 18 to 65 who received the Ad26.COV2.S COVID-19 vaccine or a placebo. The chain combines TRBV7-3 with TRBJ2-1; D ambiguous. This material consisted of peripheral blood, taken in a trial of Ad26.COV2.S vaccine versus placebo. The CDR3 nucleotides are TGTGCCAGCAGCTTCCAGAATTGGGATGAGCAGTTCTTC. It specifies CASSFQNWDEQFF.